A selection of T cell receptor beta chains follows, all from one sample in a study of blood T cell repertoires in COVID-19. Only in-frame clones appear in the TCRdb table, and some are missing; sequencing was by immunoSEQ multiplex PCR. The sample contains hundreds of thousands of clones, roughly 90% of which appear only once. Sequencing was carried out using peripheral blood. The receptors come from a middle-aged woman with COVID-19, enrolled during active disease. Each CDR3 is given with its conserved first and last residue. The D gene is left open where the match is weak. Expanded clones are given a class, and other clones once, few, many or no size at all.

TRBD2,TRBJ2-3,-,TRBV20-1,TGCAGTGCTAGTGGGGTAGCGGGGGGGAACACAGATACGCAGTATTTT,CSASGVAGGNTDTQYF
TRBD1,TRBJ2-3,-,TRBV11-2,TGTGCCAGCAGCTCGCCCGGGACAGGGCCCACAGATACGCAGTATTTT,CASSSPGTGPTDTQYF
-,TRBJ2-1,-,TRBV6-4,TGTGCCAGCAGTGACTCCAGGTTTAGCTCCTACAATGAGCAGTTCTTC,CASSDSRFSSYNEQFF
TRBD1,TRBJ2-1,-,TRBV6-5,TGTGCCAGCAGTTACCGACAGGGATACAATGAGCAGTTCTTC,CASSYRQGYNEQFF
TRBD2,TRBJ2-3,-,TRBV27,TGTGCCAGCAGTTTATTAATTTCAATGGGACTAGCGGGGGGGCACGATACGCAGTATTTT,CASSLLISMGLAGGHDTQYF
TRBD2,TRBJ2-1,-,TRBV5-4,TGTGCCAGCAGCTTGGCCGGGGAGCGGGGGGGCAGGGAGCAGTTCTTC,CASSLAGERGGREQFF
-,TRBJ1-2,-,TRBV2,TGTGCCAGCACCGAAGCGGCTTCTGGTGGCTACACCTTC,CASTEAASGGYTF
TRBD1,TRBJ1-5,-,TRBV18,TGTGCCAGCTCACCACCGGGGACAGGGGCGCGGCCCCAGCATTTT,CASSPPGTGARPQHF
-,TRBJ2-1,-,TRBV7-2,TGTGCCAGCAGCTTAGCGCGGGGAAGGAGCTCCTACAATGAGCAGTTCTTC,CASSLARGRSSYNEQFF
-,TRBJ2-7,-,TRBV6-5,TGTGCCAGCACCGCAATACAGGGCTACGAGCAGTACTTC,CASTAIQGYEQYF
-,TRBJ1-1,-,TRBV19,TGTGCCAGTAGTATAGGGCCCTTTTTGGCTCCTCGGGGGGCTTTCTTT,CASSIGPFLAPRGAFF
-,TRBJ1-3,-,TRBV6-5,TGTGCCAGCAGTCTTAGGGAGTTCAGAGGAAACACCATATATTTT,CASSLREFRGNTIYF
TRBD1,TRBJ1-1,-,TRBV28,TGTGCCAGCATTCTGACAGGGGGAACTGAAGCTTTCTTT,CASILTGGTEAFF
TRBD2,TRBJ2-1,-,TRBV30,TGTGCCTGGTCCGCGGGGAGGGTGGGGCACAATGAGCAGTTCTTC,CAWSAGRVGHNEQFF
TRBD1,TRBJ1-2,few,TRBV5-8,TGTGCCAGCAGCTTATCGTCAGGGGGAGGCATCTATGGCTACACCTTC,CASSLSSGGGIYGYTF
TRBD2,TRBJ2-1,-,TRBV3-1/TRBV3-2,TGTGCCAGCAGCCAAGATCTTGGGACTAGCGGGAGTTTCTACAATGAGCAGTTCTTC,CASSQDLGTSGSFYNEQFF
-,TRBJ1-1,-,TRBV10-3,TGTGCCATCAGTGAGGGACGGATCGGGGGGACTGAAGCTTTCTTT,CAISEGRIGGTEAFF
TRBD2,TRBJ2-1,-,TRBV5-1,TGCGCCAGCAGCTCCGGGACTAGAGGAAACAATGAGCAGTTCTTC,CASSSGTRGNNEQFF
TRBD1,TRBJ1-4,-,TRBV19,TGTGCCAGTAGACAGACAGGGACTGCAACTAATGAAAAACTGTTTTTT,CASRQTGTATNEKLFF
TRBD2,TRBJ2-7,-,TRBV11-2,TGTGCCAGCAGGTCTTTCCTAGCGGGAGGGCCGGGGAGGCGTTACGAGCAGTACTTC,CASRSFLAGGPGRRYEQYF
TRBD2,TRBJ2-7,-,TRBV15,TGTGCCACCAGCAGACGTGGGGGACTAGCGGGTGCTAGCTCCTACGAGCAGTACTTC,CATSRRGGLAGASSYEQYF
-,TRBJ1-5,-,TRBV28,TGTGCCAGCAGTAGCCGGTCGGGGTGGAGCAATCAGCCCCAGCATTTT,CASSSRSGWSNQPQHF
TRBD1,TRBJ2-1,-,TRBV27,TGTGCCAGCGGGGACAGGGGGGGTTCGGATGAGCAGTTCTTC,CASGDRGGSDEQFF
-,TRBJ2-1,-,TRBV7-3,TGTGCCAGCAGTTTTGGACAGGGAGGGTTAAATGAGCAGTTCTTC,CASSFGQGGLNEQFF
TRBD1,TRBJ1-5,-,TRBV7-8,TGTGCCAGCAGTTTCGGGGACAGGGGACTGGGTCAGCCCCAGCATTTT,CASSFGDRGLGQPQHF
-,TRBJ1-6,-,TRBV15,TGTGCCACCAGCAGAGAAAGAAAGGGGAGGAATAATTCACCCCTCCACTTT,CATSRERKGRNNSPLHF
-,TRBJ1-5,-,TRBV7-8,TGTGCCAGCAGCCAGCCTCTAGGTCAGCCCCAGCATTTT,CASSQPLGQPQHF
TRBD2,TRBJ2-7,once,TRBV7-9,TGTGCCAGCAGCCGGTCGGGGGGAGGCGAGCAGTACTTC,CASSRSGGGEQYF
TRBD1,TRBJ2-2,-,TRBV27,TGTGCCAGCAGTTTAAGGGACAGGGAGAGAGTAGCCGGGGAGCTGTTTTTT,CASSLRDRERVAGELFF
-,TRBJ2-7,-,TRBV16,TGTGCCAGCAGCCGTCCCCAGGGAATCTCCTACGAGCAGTACTTC,CASSRPQGISYEQYF
TRBD2,TRBJ2-3,-,TRBV30,TGTGCCTGGAGTAGGACTAGCGGGAGCATTTGGGATACGCAGTATTTT,CAWSRTSGSIWDTQYF
TRBD1,TRBJ2-3,-,TRBV19,TGTGCCAGTAGTGACAGGGGGTCCGGCACAGATACGCAGTATTTT,CASSDRGSGTDTQYF
-,TRBJ1-2,-,TRBV27,TGTGCCAGCAGTCCGCGACGAGGACTATTAACTAACTATGGCTACACCTTC,CASSPRRGLLTNYGYTF
TRBD1,TRBJ1-5,-,TRBV28,TGTGCCAGCAGTTTGGGACAGCCAATCAGGGGCAATCAGCCCCAGCATTTT,CASSLGQPIRGNQPQHF
-,TRBJ1-1,-,TRBV15,TGTGCCACCAGCAGAGATCCCCCGGGTGGCATCCTCACTGAAGCTTTCTTT,CATSRDPPGGILTEAFF
-,TRBJ1-3,-,TRBV14,TGTGCCAGCAGCCAGGACAGCTTCTCTGGAAACACCATATATTTT,CASSQDSFSGNTIYF
TRBD1,TRBJ2-1,-,TRBV6-5,TGTGCCAGCAGTCCCGGGACAGTTTACAATGAGCAGTTCTTC,CASSPGTVYNEQFF
TRBD2,TRBJ2-1,-,TRBV7-3,TGTGCCAGCAGTCGGGAGGGCCTAACTTATGAGCAGTTCTTC,CASSREGLTYEQFF
TRBD1,TRBJ2-2,-,TRBV7-3,TGTGCCAGCAGCCGGACCGGGACAGGGGCCGGGGAGCTGTTTTTT,CASSRTGTGAGELFF
TRBD1,TRBJ1-4,-,TRBV5-4,TGTGCCAGCAGCCGACCGACAGGGTTGAATGAAAAACTGTTTTTT,CASSRPTGLNEKLFF
-,TRBJ1-1,-,TRBV6-1,TGTGCCAGCAGTGAAGCGTGGGGAGCGAACACTGAAGCTTTCTTT,CASSEAWGANTEAFF
TRBD2,TRBJ2-4,-,TRBV6-5,TGTGCCAGCAGTCCCGGGGGAGGGATCAAAAACATTCAGTACTTC,CASSPGGGIKNIQYF
TRBD1,TRBJ2-5,-,TRBV2,TGTGCCAGCTCAGGGGGCGAAGTGAAAGAGACCCAGTACTTC,CASSGGEVKETQYF
TRBD1,TRBJ2-6,-,TRBV4-3,TGCGCCAGCAGCCGATGGGACAGGGTCTCTGGGGCCAACGTCCTGACTTTC,CASSRWDRVSGANVLTF
TRBD1,TRBJ1-2,-,TRBV5-1,TGCGCCAGCAGCCCACGGACAGGGAGCTATGGCTACACCTTC,CASSPRTGSYGYTF
TRBD2,TRBJ2-3,-,TRBV19,TGTGCCAGTAGTATCGTTAGCGGGAGGGCAGATACGCAGTATTTT,CASSIVSGRADTQYF
-,TRBJ1-1,-,TRBV10-3,TGTGCCATCAGTGAGACAGGACAGTTAGAAGCTTTCTTT,CAISETGQLEAFF
TRBD2,TRBJ2-2,-,TRBV30,TGTGCCTGGAGTCTGGGACTAGCGGACACCGGGGAGCTGTTTTTT,CAWSLGLADTGELFF
-,TRBJ1-2,-,TRBV28,TGTGCCAGCAGTTTAAACCCTGGCCAGGCCCATGGCTACACCTTC,CASSLNPGQAHGYTF
TRBD1,TRBJ2-5,-,TRBV7-6,TGTGCCAGCAGCTACAGGGGGCCTGAGACCCAGTACTTC,CASSYRGPETQYF
TRBD1,TRBJ1-2,-,TRBV27,TGTGCCAGCAGCCTAGGGACAGGGGGCGACTATGGCTACACCTTC,CASSLGTGGDYGYTF
TRBD2,TRBJ2-1,-,TRBV4-1,TGCGCCAGCAGCTTGTCAGGGACTAGCGGGAGTCATGAGCAGTTCTTC,CASSLSGTSGSHEQFF
-,TRBJ2-3,-,TRBV5-6,TGTGCCAGCAGCTTAGTGGGGAACAGTGGGAGGCAGTATTTT,CASSLVGNSGRQYF